This TCR beta chain is drawn from a study of graft-versus-host responses after intestinal transplantation. On the study more broadly: Recipients received multivisceral, liver-intestinal, or isolated intestinal transplants. For two to four years after anti-thymocyte globulin induction, all recipients took tacrolimus and steroids.

CDR1 and CDR2 from the germline V gene are MGHRA and YSYEKL. This CDR3 is 16 amino acids long. After removal of 4 bases from V and 4 bases from J, the junction contained 11 bases not matched to a gene. Graft material was processed, releasing intraepithelial and lamina propria lymphocytes. TCRdb keeps only in-frame clones here, not all; method: immunoSEQ multiplex PCR. The sample shows tens of thousands of clones, around 77% of them seen only once. Sequencing was performed on ileum tissue, taken 12 days after intestinal transplant. V gene TRBV4-1 combines with J gene TRBJ2-3; TRBD2 aligns across 7 bases. The sequence came from a human patient who received an intestinal transplant, so some T cells may come from the graft donor. CDR3 region: CASSRGERGEPDTQYF. CDR3 nucleotide sequence: TGCGCCAGCAGCCGGGGCGAGCGGGGTGAGCCAGATACGCAGTATTTT.